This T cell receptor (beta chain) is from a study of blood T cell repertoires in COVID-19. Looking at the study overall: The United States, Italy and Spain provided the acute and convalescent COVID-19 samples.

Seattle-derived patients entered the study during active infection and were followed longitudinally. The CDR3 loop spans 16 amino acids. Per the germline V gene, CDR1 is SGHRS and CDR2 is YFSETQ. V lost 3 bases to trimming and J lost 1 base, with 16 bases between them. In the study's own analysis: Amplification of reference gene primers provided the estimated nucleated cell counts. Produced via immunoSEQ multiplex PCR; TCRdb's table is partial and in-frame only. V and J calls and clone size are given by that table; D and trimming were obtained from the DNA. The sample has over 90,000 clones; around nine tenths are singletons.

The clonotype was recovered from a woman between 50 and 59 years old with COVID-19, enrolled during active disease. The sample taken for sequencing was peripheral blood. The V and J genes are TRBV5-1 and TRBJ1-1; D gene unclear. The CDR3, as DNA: TGCGCCAGCAGCTGGGCCCAACGGGGAGGGAACACTGAAGCTTTCTTT. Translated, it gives CASSWAQRGGNTEAFF.